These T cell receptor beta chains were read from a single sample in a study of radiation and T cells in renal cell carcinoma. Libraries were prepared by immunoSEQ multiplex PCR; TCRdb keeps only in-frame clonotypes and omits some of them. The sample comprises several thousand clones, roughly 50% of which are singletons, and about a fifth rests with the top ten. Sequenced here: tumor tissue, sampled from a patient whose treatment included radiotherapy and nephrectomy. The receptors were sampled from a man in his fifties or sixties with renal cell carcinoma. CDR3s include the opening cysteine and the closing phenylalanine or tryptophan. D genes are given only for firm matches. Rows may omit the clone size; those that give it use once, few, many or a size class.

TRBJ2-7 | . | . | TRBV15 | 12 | CATSRDEDEQYF | TGTGCCACCAGCAGAGATGAGGACGAGCAGTACTTC
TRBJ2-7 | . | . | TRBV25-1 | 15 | CASSPTRSDSYEQYF | TGTGCCAGCAGTCCAACCCGATCAGACTCCTACGAGCAGTACTTC
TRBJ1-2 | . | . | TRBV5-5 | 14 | CASSLEGGRYGYTF | TGTGCCAGCAGCTTGGAAGGGGGAAGATATGGCTACACCTTC
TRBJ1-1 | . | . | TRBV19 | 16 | CASSIGTGPMNTEAFF | TGTGCCAGTAGTATAGGTACAGGGCCCATGAACACTGAAGCTTTCTTT
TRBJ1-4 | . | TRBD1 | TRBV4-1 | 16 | CASSQAGGTTNEKLFF | TGCGCCAGCAGCCAGGCAGGGGGGACAACTAATGAAAAACTGTTTTTT
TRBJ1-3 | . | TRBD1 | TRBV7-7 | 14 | CASSPGTVGNTIYF | TGTGCCAGCAGCCCCGGGACAGTCGGAAACACCATATATTTT
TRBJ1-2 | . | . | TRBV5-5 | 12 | CASSLDGEGYTF | TGTGCCAGCAGCTTGGATGGAGAAGGCTACACCTTC
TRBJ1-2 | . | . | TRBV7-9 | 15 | CASSANRVSGYGYTF | TGTGCCAGCAGCGCAAACAGGGTGTCCGGATATGGCTACACCTTC
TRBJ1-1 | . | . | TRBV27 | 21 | CASSFPILGQLIISMNTEAFF | TGTGCCAGCAGTTTCCCAATTCTAGGACAGTTAATAATTTCCATGAACACTGAAGCTTTCTTT
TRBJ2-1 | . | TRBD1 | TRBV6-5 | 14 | CASSPIQGHNEQFF | TGTGCCAGCAGTCCGATACAGGGGCACAATGAGCAGTTCTTC
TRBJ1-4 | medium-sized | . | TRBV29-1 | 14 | CSVKSPGYNEKLFF | TGCAGCGTTAAAAGTCCAGGCTATAATGAAAAACTGTTTTTT
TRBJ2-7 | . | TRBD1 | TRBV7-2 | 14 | CASGETGGSYEQYF | TGTGCCAGCGGAGAGACAGGGGGCTCCTACGAGCAGTACTTC
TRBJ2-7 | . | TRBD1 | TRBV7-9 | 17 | CASSSWDRGELVYEQYF | TGTGCCAGCAGCTCCTGGGACAGGGGCGAATTGGTCTACGAGCAGTACTTC
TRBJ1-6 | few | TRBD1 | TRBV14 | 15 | CASRGTGRDNSPLHF | TGTGCCAGCAGGGGGACAGGGAGAGATAATTCACCCCTCCACTTT
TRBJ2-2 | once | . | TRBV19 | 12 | CASSPWTGELFF | TGTGCCAGTAGCCCTTGGACCGGGGAGCTGTTTTTT
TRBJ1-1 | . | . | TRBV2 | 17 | CASSEPIYGGWITEAFF | TGTGCCAGCAGTGAACCAATTTACGGGGGGTGGATCACTGAAGCTTTCTTT
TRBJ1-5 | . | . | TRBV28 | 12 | CASSSAPGPQHF | TGTGCCAGCAGTTCCGCCCCGGGGCCCCAGCATTTT
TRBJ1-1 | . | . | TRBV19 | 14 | CASSVPGLNTEAFF | TGTGCCAGTAGTGTTCCAGGGTTGAACACTGAAGCTTTCTTT
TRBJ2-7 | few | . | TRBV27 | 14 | CASMEVIAPYEQYF | TGTGCCAGCATGGAGGTCATTGCCCCCTACGAGCAGTACTTC
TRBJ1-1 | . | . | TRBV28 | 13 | CASSLRRVPEAFF | TGTGCCAGCAGTTTGCGAAGGGTCCCCGAAGCTTTCTTT
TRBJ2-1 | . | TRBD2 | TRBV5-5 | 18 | CASSLGSLAGVMGNEQFF | TGTGCCAGCAGCTTGGGGTCACTAGCGGGAGTTATGGGAAATGAGCAGTTCTTC
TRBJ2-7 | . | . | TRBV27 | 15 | CASSKAGSISYEQYF | TGTGCCAGCAGTAAAGCGGGCTCCATCTCCTACGAGCAGTACTTC
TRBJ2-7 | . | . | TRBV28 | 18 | CASSLFGSLGRSSYEQYF | TGTGCCAGCAGTTTATTCGGATCGTTGGGGCGTAGCTCCTACGAGCAGTACTTC
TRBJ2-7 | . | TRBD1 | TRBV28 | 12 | CASGDRGRWQYF | TGTGCCAGCGGGGACAGGGGGCGTTGGCAGTACTTC
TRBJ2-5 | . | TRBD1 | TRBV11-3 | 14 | CASSWGQFQETQYF | TGTGCCAGCAGCTGGGGACAGTTCCAAGAGACCCAGTACTTC
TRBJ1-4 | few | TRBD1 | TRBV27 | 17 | CASRGTGSTTTNEKLFF | TGTGCCAGCAGGGGGACAGGGAGCACTACAACTAATGAAAAACTGTTTTTT
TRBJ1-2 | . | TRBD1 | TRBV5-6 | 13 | CASSFGQGFGYTF | TGTGCCAGCAGCTTCGGACAGGGGTTCGGCTACACCTTC
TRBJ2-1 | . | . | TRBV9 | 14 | CASSVEGTYNEQFF | TGTGCCAGCAGCGTAGAGGGGACGTACAATGAGCAGTTCTTC
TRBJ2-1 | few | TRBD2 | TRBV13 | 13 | CASKGSGRNEQFF | TGTGCCAGCAAGGGCAGCGGGAGGAATGAGCAGTTCTTC
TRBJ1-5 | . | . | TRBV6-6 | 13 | CASALSGNQPQHF | TGTGCCAGCGCGTTATCGGGTAATCAGCCCCAGCATTTT
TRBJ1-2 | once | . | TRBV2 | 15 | CASSDLRQGAAGYTF | TGTGCCAGCAGTGATTTGAGGCAGGGTGCCGCTGGCTACACCTTC
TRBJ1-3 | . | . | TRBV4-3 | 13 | CASSPNSGNTIYF | TGCGCCAGCAGCCCGAACTCTGGAAACACCATATATTTT
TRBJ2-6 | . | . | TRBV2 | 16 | CAFRGGSGAGANVLTF | TGTGCTTTCCGTGGGGGCTCTGGGGCTGGGGCCAACGTCCTGACTTTC
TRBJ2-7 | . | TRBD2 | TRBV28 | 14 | CASSEREGTYEQYF | TGTGCCAGCAGCGAGCGGGAGGGTACCTACGAGCAGTACTTC
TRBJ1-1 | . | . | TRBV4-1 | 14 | CASSRRVGDTEAFF | TGCGCCAGCAGCCGAAGGGTGGGGGACACTGAAGCTTTCTTT
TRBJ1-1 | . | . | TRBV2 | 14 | CASRGDTGLSEAFF | TGTGCTAGCAGGGGTGATACAGGGTTGTCTGAAGCTTTCTTT
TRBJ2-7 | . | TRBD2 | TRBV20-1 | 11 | CSGERDYEQYF | TGCAGTGGAGAGCGGGACTACGAGCAGTACTTC
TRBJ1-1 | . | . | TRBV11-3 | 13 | CASSFPGGTEAFF | TGTGCCAGCAGCTTCCCGGGGGGCACTGAAGCTTTCTTT
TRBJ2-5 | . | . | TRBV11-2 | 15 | CASSLGDRWQETQYF | TGTGCCAGCAGCTTAGGCGACAGATGGCAAGAGACCCAGTACTTC
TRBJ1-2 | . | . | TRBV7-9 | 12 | CASSPGVEGYTF | TGTGCCAGCAGCCCAGGGGTGGAGGGCTACACCTTC
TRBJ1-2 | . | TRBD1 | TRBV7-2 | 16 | CASSLVSDRATNGYTF | TGTGCCAGCAGCTTAGTTTCGGACAGGGCGACAAATGGCTACACCTTC
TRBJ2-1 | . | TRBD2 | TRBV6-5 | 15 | CASSYDTSGRVEQFF | TGTGCCAGCAGTTACGACACTAGCGGGAGGGTTGAGCAGTTCTTC
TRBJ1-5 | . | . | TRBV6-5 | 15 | CASRPITGSREPQHF | TGTGCCAGCAGACCCATTACAGGGAGCAGGGAGCCCCAGCATTTT
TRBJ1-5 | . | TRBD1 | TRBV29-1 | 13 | CSARQGADQPQHF | TGCAGCGCCAGACAGGGGGCGGATCAGCCCCAGCATTTT
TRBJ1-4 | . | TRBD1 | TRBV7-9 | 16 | CASSLGQGPSNEKLFF | TGTGCCAGCAGCTTGGGACAGGGGCCCTCTAATGAAAAACTGTTTTTT
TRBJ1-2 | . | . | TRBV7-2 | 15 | CASSLGGAGYYGYTF | TGTGCCAGCAGCTTAGGAGGGGCGGGCTACTATGGCTACACCTTC
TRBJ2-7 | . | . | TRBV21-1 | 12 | CASSPDRDEQYF | TGTGCCAGCAGCCCGGACAGGGACGAGCAGTACTTC
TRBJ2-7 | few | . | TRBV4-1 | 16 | CASSQVPGVTGYEQYF | TGCGCCAGCAGCCAAGTACCGGGGGTGACAGGCTACGAGCAGTACTTC
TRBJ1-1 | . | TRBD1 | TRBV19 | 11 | CASITGGRAFF | TGTGCCAGTATAACAGGGGGAAGAGCTTTCTTT
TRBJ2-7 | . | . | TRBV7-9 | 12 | CASSATGYEQYF | TGTGCCAGCAGCGCGACAGGCTACGAGCAGTACTTC
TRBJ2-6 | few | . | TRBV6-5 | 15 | CASSPSVSGANVLTF | TGTGCCAGCAGTCCCAGCGTCTCTGGGGCCAACGTCCTGACTTTC
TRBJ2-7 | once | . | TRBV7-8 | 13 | CASSLGFAYEQYF | TGTGCCAGCAGCTTAGGATTCGCCTACGAGCAGTACTTC
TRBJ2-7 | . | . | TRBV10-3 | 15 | CAISEAPGETYEQYF | TGTGCCATCAGTGAGGCGCCCGGGGAGACCTACGAGCAGTACTTC